This T cell receptor (beta chain) was identified during a study of T-cell memory formation after mild COVID-19. Study overall: Clustering of TCRs was largely donor specific.

Study-level results: Chiefly within CM and EM were the contracting CD4+ clones; CD8+ ones were within EMRA.

With respect to this clonotype: What it binds is not known.

TCRdb independently ran MiXCR on the 5' RACE reads; one entry per CDR3 protein. The sample yields about 270,000 distinct CDR3 sequences, around 15% seen once. The sequenced material came from PBMCs or a T cell subset sorted from them (not recorded which). The receptor's source is a young man who had mild COVID-19 (a few samples of this study predate the infection). Cell type and time point are not known.

CDR3 nucleotides: TGTGCCGCATCCAGCAAGAAATCACCCCTCCACTTT. Translating gives CAASSKKSPLHF. The chain has TRBV5-5 and TRBJ1-6; no clear D gene. The germline V gene encodes CDR1 SGHKS and CDR2 YYEKEE (reference sequence). Trimming stripped 10 bases from V and 10 bases from J, with 15 bases between. This CDR3 has 12 amino acids.